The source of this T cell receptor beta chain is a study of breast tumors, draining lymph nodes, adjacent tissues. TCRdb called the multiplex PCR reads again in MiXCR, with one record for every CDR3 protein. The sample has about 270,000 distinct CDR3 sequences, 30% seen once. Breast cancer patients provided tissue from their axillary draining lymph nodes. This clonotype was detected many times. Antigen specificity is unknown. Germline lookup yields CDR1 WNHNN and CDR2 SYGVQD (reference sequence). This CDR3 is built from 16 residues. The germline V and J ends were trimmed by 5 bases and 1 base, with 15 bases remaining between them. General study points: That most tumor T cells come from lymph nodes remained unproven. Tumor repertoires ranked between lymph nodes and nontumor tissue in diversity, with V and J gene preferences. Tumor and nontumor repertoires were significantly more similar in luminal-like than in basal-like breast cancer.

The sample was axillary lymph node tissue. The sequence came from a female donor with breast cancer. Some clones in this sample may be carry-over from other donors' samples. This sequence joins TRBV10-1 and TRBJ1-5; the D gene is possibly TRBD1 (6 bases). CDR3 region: CASSIIGGGSNQPQHF. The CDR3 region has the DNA TGCGCCAGCAGTATCATTGGGGGCGGAAGCAATCAGCCCCAGCATTTT.